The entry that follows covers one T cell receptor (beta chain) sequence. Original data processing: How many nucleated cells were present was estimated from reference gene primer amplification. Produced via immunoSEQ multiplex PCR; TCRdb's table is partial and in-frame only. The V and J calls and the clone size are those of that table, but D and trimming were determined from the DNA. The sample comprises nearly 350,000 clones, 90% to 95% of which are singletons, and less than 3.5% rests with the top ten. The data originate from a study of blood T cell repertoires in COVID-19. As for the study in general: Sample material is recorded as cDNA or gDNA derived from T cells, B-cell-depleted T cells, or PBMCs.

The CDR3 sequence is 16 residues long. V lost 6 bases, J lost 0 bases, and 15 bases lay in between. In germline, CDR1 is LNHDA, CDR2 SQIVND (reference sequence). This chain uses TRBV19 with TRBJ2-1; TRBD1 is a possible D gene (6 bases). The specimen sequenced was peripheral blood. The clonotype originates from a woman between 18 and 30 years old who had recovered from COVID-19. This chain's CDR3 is CASRADRRSSYNEQFF. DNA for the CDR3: TGTGCCAGTAGGGCAGACAGGCGGAGCTCCTACAATGAGCAGTTCTTC.